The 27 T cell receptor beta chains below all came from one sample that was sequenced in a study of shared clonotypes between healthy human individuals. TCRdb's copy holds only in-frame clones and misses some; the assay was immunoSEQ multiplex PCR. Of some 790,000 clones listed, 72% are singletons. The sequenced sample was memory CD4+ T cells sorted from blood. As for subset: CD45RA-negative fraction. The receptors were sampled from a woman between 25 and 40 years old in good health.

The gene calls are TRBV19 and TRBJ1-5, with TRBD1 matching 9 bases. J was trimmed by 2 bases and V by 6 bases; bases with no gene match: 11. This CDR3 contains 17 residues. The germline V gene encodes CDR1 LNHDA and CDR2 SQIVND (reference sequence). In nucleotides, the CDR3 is TGTGCCAGTAGGCAACAACAGGGGGCGGTTGGCAATCAGCCCCAGCATTTT. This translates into CASRQQQGAVGNQPQHF.

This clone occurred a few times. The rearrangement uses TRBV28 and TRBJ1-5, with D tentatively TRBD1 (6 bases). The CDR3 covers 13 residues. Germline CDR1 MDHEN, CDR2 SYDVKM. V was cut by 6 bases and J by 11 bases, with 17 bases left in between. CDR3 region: CASSEGDGVSQHF. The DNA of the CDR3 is TGTGCCAGCAGCGAGGGGGACGGGGTATCCCAGCATTTT.

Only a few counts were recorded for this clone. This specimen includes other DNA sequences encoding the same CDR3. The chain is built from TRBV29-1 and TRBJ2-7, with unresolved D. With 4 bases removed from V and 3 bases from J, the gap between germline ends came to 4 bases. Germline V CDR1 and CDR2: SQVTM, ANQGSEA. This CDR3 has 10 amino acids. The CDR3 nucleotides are TGCAGCGTTGGGGACTACGAGCAGTACTTC. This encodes CSVGDYEQYF.

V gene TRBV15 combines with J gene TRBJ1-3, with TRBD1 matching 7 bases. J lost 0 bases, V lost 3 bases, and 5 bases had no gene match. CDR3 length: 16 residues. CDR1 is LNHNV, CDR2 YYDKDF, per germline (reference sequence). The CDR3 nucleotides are TGTGCCACCAGCAGCAACAGGGGTTTCTCTGGAAACACCATATATTTT. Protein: CATSSNRGFSGNTIYF. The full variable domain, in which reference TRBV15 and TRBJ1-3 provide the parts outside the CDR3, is DAMVIQNPRYQVTQFGKPVTLSCSQTLNHNVMYWYQQKSSQAPKLLFHYYDKDFNNEADTPDNFQSRRPNTSFCFLDIRSPGLGDTAMYLCATSSNRGFSGNTIYFGEGSWLTVV.

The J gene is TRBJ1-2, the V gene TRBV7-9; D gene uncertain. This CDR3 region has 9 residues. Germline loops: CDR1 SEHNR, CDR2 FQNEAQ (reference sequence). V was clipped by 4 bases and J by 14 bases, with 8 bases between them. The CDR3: CASSSQRTF. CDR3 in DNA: TGTGCCAGCAGCTCCCAGAGGACCTTC.

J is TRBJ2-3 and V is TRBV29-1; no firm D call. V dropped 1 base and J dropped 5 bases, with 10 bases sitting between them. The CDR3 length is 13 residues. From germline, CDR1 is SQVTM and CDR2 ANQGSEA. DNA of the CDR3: TGCAGCGTTGAAGCCACCGTAGGAGATACGCAGTATTTT. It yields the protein CSVEATVGDTQYF.

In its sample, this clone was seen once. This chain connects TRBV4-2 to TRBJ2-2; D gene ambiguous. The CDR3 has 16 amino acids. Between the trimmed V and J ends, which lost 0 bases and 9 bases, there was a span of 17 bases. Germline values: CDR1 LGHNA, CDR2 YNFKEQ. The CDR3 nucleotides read TGTGCCAGCAGCCAAGAATTCGGGCAGATCGGCCGGGAGCTGTTTTTT. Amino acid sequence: CASSQEFGQIGRELFF.

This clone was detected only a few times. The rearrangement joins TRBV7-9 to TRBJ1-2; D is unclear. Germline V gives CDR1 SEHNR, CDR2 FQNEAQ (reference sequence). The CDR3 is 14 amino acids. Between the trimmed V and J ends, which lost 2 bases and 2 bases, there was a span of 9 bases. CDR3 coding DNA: TGTGCCAGCAGCTTAAGTAGGGAAAACTATGGCTACACCTTC. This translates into CASSLSRENYGYTF.

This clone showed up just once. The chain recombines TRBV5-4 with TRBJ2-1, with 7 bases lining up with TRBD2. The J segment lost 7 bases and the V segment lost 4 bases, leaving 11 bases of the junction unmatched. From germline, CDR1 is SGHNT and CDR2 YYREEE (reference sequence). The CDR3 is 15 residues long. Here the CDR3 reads CASSQQLAEGNEQFF. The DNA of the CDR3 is TGTGCCAGCAGCCAACAGCTAGCGGAGGGTAATGAGCAGTTCTTC.

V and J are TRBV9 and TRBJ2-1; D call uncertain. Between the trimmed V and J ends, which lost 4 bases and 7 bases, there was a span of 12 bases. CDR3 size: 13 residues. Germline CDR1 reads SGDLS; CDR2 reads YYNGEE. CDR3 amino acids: CASSLSMLNEQFF. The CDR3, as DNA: TGTGCCAGCAGCCTATCAATGTTGAATGAGCAGTTCTTC.

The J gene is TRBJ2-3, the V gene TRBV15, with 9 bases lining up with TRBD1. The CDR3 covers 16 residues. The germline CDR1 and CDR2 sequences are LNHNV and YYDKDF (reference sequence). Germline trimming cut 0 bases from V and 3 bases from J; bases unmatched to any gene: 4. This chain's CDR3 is CATSRETGTGTDTQYF. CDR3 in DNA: TGTGCCACCAGCAGAGAAACCGGGACAGGGACAGATACGCAGTATTTT.

The DNA of the CDR3 is TGTGCCAGCAGCTCCACCTCTGACAATGAGCAGTTCTTC. This sequence encodes CASSSTSDNEQFF. The gene calls are TRBV28 and TRBJ2-1, with D hard to call. The V end lost 6 bases, the J end lost 5 bases, and 11 bases lay between the germline ends. The V gene's germline CDR1 is MDHEN and CDR2 SYDVKM. This CDR3 contains 13 residues.

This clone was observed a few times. The CDR3 DNA sequence: TGTGCCAGCAAACAAAACAGGGCTGGTAATCAGCCCCAGCATTTT. Its protein product is CASKQNRAGNQPQHF. The J gene is TRBJ1-5, the V gene TRBV28; maybe TRBD1 (6 bases). This CDR3 has 15 residues. Trimming shortened V by 7 bases and J by 4 bases, and 17 bases separated the two germline ends. Germline CDR1 MDHEN, CDR2 SYDVKM.

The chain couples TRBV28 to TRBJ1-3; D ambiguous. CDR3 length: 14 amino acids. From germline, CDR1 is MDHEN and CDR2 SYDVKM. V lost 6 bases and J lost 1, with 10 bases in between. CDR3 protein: CASSPHTSGNTIYF. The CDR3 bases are TGTGCCAGCAGCCCGCACACGTCTGGAAACACCATATATTTT.

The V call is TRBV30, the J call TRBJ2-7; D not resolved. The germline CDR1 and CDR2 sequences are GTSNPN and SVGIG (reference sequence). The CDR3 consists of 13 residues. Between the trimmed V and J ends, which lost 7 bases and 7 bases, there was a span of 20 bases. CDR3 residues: CAFSPRSGGEQYF. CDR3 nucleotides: TGTGCCTTTTCCCCGCGCTCAGGTGGAGAGCAGTACTTC.

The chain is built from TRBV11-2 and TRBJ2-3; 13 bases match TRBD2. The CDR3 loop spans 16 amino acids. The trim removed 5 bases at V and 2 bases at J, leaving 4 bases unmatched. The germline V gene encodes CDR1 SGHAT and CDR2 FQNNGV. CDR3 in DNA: TGTGCCAGCAGCAAGGGACTAGCGGGGTACACAGATACGCAGTATTTT. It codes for CASSKGLAGYTDTQYF.

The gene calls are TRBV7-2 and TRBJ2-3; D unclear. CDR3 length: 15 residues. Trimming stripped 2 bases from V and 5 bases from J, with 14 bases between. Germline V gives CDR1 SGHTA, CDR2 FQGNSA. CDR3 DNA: TGTGCCAGCAGCTTATCAGTGGGTTCCATAGATACGCAGTATTTT. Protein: CASSLSVGSIDTQYF.

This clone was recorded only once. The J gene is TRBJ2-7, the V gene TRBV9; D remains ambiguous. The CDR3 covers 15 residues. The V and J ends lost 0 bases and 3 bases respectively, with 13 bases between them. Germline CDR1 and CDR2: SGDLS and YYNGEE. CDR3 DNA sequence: TGTGCCAGCAGCGTAGGCGATAGCAGAATCTACGAGCAGTACTTC. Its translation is CASSVGDSRIYEQYF.

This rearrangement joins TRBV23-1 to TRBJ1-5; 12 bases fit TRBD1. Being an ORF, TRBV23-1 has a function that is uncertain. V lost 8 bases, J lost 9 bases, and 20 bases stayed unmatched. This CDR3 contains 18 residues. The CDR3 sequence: CASAPWGQGAILVRPQHF. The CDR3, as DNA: TGCGCCAGCGCACCTTGGGGACAGGGGGCGATCCTAGTACGGCCCCAGCATTTT.

Written as DNA, the CDR3 is TGTGGCACAGTCGAAGGGGGACAGGGTGAGCAGTTCTTC. As protein: CGTVEGGQGEQFF. The V call is TRBV28, the J call TRBJ2-1; 9 bases agree with TRBD1. Per germline, CDR1 MDHEN and CDR2 SYDVKM. The CDR3 covers 13 residues.

The DNA for the CDR3 is TGTGCCACCTCAAAGAGAGGGTTTAATGAAAAACTGTTTTTT. Translated: CATSKRGFNEKLFF. The chain has TRBV19 and TRBJ1-4; no definite D call. V was shortened by 10 bases and J by 4 bases, with 16 bases between the two germline ends. The CDR3 covers 14 residues. CDR1 LNHDA and CDR2 SQIVND come from the germline V gene (reference sequence).

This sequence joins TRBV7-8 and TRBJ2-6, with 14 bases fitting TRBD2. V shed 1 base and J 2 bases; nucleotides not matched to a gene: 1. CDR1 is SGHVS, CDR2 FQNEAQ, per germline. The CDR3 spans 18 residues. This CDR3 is CASSLGLAGGTGANVLTF. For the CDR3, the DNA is TGTGCCAGCAGCTTAGGACTAGCGGGAGGGACTGGGGCCAACGTCCTGACTTTC.

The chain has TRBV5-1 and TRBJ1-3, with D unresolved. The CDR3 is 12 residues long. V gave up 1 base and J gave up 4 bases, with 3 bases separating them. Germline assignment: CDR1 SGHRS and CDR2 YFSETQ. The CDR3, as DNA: TGCGCCAGCAGCTTGCGGGGAAACACCATATATTTT. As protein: CASSLRGNTIYF.

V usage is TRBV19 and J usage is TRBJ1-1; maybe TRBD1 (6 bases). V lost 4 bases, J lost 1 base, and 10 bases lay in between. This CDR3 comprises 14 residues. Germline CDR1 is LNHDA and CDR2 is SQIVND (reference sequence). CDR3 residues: CASSKDRANTEAFF. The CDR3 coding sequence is TGTGCCAGTAGTAAGGACAGAGCGAACACTGAAGCTTTCTTT.

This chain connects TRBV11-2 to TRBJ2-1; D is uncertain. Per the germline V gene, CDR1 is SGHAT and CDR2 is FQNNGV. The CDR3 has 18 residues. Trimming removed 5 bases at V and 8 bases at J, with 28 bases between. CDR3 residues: CASSRLSQTLQASHEQFF. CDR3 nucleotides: TGTGCCAGCAGCCGCCTCTCCCAAACCCTCCAAGCAAGCCATGAGCAGTTCTTC.

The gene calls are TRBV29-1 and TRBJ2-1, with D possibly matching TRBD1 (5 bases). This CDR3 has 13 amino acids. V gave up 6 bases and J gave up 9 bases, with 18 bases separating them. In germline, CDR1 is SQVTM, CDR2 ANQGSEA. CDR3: CSVRPGPQGEQFF. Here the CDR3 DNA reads TGCAGCGTCCGCCCAGGGCCCCAAGGTGAGCAGTTCTTC.

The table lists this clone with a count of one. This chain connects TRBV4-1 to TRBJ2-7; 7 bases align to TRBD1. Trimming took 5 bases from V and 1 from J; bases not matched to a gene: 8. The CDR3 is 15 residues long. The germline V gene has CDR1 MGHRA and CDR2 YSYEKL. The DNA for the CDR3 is TGCGCCAGCAGCTGGGACAGCGCCCGGTCCTACGAGCAGTACTTC. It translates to CASSWDSARSYEQYF.